The subject of this entry is one T cell receptor (beta chain). The clone's antigen remains unknown. Base-call qualities are not available, and no considerably larger clone is one nucleotide away. Libraries were constructed by the immunoSEQ multiplex PCR assay. DNA from the cultured, isolated CD4+ T cells was subjected to TCR beta CDR3 sequencing. In the paper's pipeline: Non-productive TCR sequences were removed and reads were trimmed to the CDR3 region, keeping CDR3s of at least 7 amino acids. The MANAFEST web app was used to pick out antigen-specific clonotypes by comparing their expansion in peptide wells with that in reference cultures. To count as positive, a clone had to show expansion at FDR<0.05 compared with the reference and with all other wells, an odds ratio above 5, and a frequency above 0.1% in two replicate wells. A clonotype was called cross-reactive if it was significantly expanded both in SARS-CoV-2 spike wells and in at least one common cold coronavirus spike condition. Levenshtein distance calculated with the stringdist R package was used to assess CDR3 similarity, and unrooted trees were constructed with ape in R 3.6.1. This immuneACCESS table, as held by TCRdb, lists in-frame sequences with V and J called but not all clones. Of the missing ones, under half trace to an unresolved V gene in checked studies; the others have no known cause. The D gene and trimming were derived from the DNA, and the V and J assignments and clone size from that table. Counted in this sample were 37,000 or so clones; 60% to 80% of them appeared once. 15% of the sample belongs to the ten largest clones.

The data were obtained in a study of vaccination effects on CD4 cells after COVID-19 (dated by TCRdb to 2022 to 2024). A note on the overall study: Each participant got two doses of an mRNA SARS-CoV-2 vaccine, either BNT162b2 or mRNA-1273. SARS-CoV-2 spike-specific CD4+ TCR repertoires were compared before and after mRNA vaccination in COVID-19 convalescent patients and in infection-naive vaccine recipients. The full study included around ten COVID-19 convalescent patients and a few SARS-CoV-2-naive healthy vaccine recipients. The Oncomine TCR Beta short-read assay on an Illumina iSeq 100 was used to sequence cultures from other donors in the study.

In the ViraFEST assay, PBMC were stimulated with viral peptide pools, and antigen-specific CD4+ T cell clonotypes were then identified by expansion using TCR sequencing. After roughly 11 days of culture, CD4+ T cells were isolated with the EasySep CD4+ T cell isolation kit. The absence of prior SARS-CoV-2 infection in healthy vaccine recipients was confirmed by negative nucleocapsid antibodies before and after vaccination. Some 2.2 million PBMC per well were cultured in IMDM with 5% human AB serum, roughly 11 IU/ml IL-2 and gentamicin, plus 10 ug/ml peptides. On days 3 and 7, half of the culture medium was replaced with fresh IL-2-containing medium. Each peptide stimulation condition was cultured in triplicate wells unless otherwise noted. Using Ficoll-Paque Plus gradient centrifugation, PBMC were separated from whole blood and then either used fresh or cryopreserved at -140C. The overlapping peptide pools covered the spike proteins of SARS-CoV-2 and of the common cold coronaviruses HCoV-NL63, HCoV-OC43 and HCoV-229E. The QIAamp micro DNA kit was used to extract genomic DNA from the cultured CD4+ T cells.

Counted from cysteine to phenylalanine, this CDR3 has 12 amino acids. This entry keeps only the CDR3 DNA: 36 bases, framed from base 1. The CDR1 and CDR2 encoded by the germline V gene (reference sequence) are LNHDA and SQIVND. The trim is 4 bases for V and 7 bases for J, with a gap of 11 bases between the germline ends. What the study reported, not specific to this receptor: The study was limited by a small number of convalescent patients and lacked early post-infection timepoints. Clones induced by infection and clones induced by vaccination both contracted markedly at late timepoints after vaccination, which fits with T cell responses waning over time. Among healthy vaccine recipients, nearly all vaccine-induced clones were SARS-CoV-2 mono-reactive, and only 1 of 255 was cross-reactive with common cold coronaviruses.

The TCR comes from a human donor who received a COVID-19 vaccine. The rearrangement combines TRBV19 with TRBJ2-7, with the D gene possibly TRBD1 or TRBD2, each one fitting 5 bases. Here the sequenced sample was CD4+ T cells from PBMCs cultured with HCoV-OC43 spike peptides, taken before COVID-19 vaccination. In the paper's terms, the cell subset or site label means: HCoV-OC43 spike overlapping peptide pool stimulation. The CDR3 is CASSNPGTEQYF. The DNA sequence is as follows: TGTGCCAGTAGTAATCCAGGGACGGAGCAGTACTTC.